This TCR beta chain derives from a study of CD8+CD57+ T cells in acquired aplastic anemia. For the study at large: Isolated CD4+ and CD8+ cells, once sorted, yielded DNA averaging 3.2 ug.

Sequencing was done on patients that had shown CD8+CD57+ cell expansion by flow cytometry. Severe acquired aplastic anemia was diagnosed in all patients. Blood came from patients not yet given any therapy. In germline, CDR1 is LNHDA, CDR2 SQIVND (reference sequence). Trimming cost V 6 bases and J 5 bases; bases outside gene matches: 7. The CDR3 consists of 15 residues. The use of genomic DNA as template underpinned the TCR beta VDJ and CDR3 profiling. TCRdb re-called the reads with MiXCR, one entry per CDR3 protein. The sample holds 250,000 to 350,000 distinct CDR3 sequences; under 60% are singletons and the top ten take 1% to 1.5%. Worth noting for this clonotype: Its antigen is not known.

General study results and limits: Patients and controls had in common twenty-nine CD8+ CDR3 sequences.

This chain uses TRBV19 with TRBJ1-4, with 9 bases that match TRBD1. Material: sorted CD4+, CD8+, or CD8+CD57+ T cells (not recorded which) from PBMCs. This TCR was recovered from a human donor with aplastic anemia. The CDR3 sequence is CASRQQGAGNEKLFF. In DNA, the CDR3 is TGTGCCAGTAGGCAACAGGGGGCTGGAAATGAAAAACTGTTTTTT.